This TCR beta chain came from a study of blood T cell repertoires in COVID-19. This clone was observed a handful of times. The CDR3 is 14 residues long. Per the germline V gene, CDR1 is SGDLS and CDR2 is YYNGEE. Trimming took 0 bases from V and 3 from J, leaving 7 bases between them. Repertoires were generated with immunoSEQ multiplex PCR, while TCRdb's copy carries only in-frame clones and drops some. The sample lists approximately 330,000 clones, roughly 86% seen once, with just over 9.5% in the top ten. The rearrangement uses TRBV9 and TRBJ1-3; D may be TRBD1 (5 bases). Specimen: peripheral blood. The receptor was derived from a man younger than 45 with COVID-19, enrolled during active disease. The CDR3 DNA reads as TGTGCCAGCAGCGTAGTCAGGGATGGAAACACCATATATTTT. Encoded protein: CASSVVRDGNTIYF.